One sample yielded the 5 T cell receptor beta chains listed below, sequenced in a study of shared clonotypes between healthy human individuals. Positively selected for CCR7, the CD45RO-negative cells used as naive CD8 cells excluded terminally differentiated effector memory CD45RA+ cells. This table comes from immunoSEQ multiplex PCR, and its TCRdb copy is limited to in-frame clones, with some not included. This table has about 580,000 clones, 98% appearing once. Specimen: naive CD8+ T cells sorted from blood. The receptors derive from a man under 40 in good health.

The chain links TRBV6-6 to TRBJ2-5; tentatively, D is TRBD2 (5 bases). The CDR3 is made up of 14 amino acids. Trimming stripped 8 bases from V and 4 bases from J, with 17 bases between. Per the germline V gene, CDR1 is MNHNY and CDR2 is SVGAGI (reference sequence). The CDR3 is CASDSPTRGETQYF. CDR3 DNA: TGTGCCAGCGATTCACCCACTAGAGGAGAGACCCAGTACTTC.

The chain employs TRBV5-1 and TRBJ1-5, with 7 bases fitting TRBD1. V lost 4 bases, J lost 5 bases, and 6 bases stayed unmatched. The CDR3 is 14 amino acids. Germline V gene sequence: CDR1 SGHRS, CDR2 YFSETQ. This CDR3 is CASSMTGIDQPQHF. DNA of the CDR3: TGCGCCAGCAGCATGACAGGGATCGATCAGCCCCAGCATTTT.

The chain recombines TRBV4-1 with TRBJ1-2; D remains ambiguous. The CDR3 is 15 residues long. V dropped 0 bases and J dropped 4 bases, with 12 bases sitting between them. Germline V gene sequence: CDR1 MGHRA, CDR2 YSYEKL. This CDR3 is CASSQDPTGLYGYTF. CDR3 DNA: TGCGCCAGCAGCCAAGATCCCACCGGGCTCTATGGCTACACCTTC.

CDR3 DNA sequence: TGTGCCAGCAGCTTGGGGGCACGGGGGCCCTACTTC. Residues: CASSLGARGPYF. The chain joins TRBV5-6 to TRBJ2-5; D is tentatively TRBD1 or TRBD2 (6 bases each). Trimming shortened V by 0 bases and J by 14 bases, and 14 bases separated the two germline ends. There are 12 residues in the CDR3. Germline-derived CDR1 and CDR2 are SGHDT and YYEEEE.

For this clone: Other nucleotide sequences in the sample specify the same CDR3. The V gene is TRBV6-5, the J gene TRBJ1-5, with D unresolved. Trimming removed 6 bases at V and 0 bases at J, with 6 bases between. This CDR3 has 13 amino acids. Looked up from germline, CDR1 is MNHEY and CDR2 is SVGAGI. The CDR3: CASSLGSNQPQHF. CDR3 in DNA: TGTGCCAGCAGCTTGGGTAGCAATCAGCCCCAGCATTTT.